This T cell receptor beta chain appears in the sequencing data of a study of beta chain features in type 1 diabetes (dated by TCRdb to the late 2010s). About the full investigation: Mean age, gender distribution, total cell number and subset yield did not differ between patients and healthy donors. A total of just under 110,000,000 sorted cells were examined across all samples, and RNA yield correlated strongly with the number of cells per subset. In the study, recently diagnosed type 1 diabetes patients and matched healthy donors were compared on the TCRB repertoires of their sorted circulating CD4+ T cell subsets. Whereas all 30 or so donors provided naive and central memory subsets, regulatory and stem cell-like memory subsets were isolated from just 8 patients and roughly 8 healthy donors.

The High Capacity cDNA Reverse Transcription Kit was used to reverse transcribe all of the isolated RNA, meaning that expressed TCRB transcripts were what got sequenced. Deep immunoSEQ sequencing was applied to naive, central memory and regulatory T cell samples, giving an average of roughly 3.5 million total reads per sample. Sorted cells were lysed in RLT buffer, and RNA was extracted using DNase-treated RNeasy Micro or Mini kits according to cell number. Each cell subset was processed separately to prevent cross-contamination, with patient and healthy donor samples processed together. The immunoSEQ multiplex PCR was used to amplify TCRB sequences from cDNA, yielding 87-bp fragments that span the CDR3 region. Amplicons were sequenced on the Illumina HiSeq platform. In the authors' own workflow: PCR bias was corrected computationally using synthetic template baselines, and reads within Hamming distance 2 were collapsed, with unmergeable singletons discarded. Reads were aligned against IMGT so that V, D and J genes, CDR3 length and insertions or deletions at six rearrangement sites could be assigned. Within each subset, clonotype counts were normalized to sorted cell number, after which true diversity and Gini coefficients were computed with the tcR R package. The overlap coefficient, calculated on TCRB nucleotide sequences, was used to quantify repertoire sharing. Out-of-frame TCRB sequences from naive cells were analyzed to stand in for the pre-selection repertoire. Imported from immuneACCESS, the table was reduced by TCRdb to in-frame sequences with V and J called. These copies leave out some clones; in studies compared against another copy, an unresolved V gene accounts for under half, and the cause of the remainder is not known. V and J calls and clone size are copied from that table; D and trimming were computed from the DNA. Recorded for this sample are a few hundred thousand clones; roughly 30% of them occurred a single time. About 0.065% of the sample is held by the ten biggest clonotypes.

Results and caveats for the whole study, not just this receptor: A moderate but significant shortening of TCRB CDR3 length was observed in type 1 diabetes patients in all four CD4+ subsets. Naive, central memory and regulatory TCRB repertoires appeared more similar among patients than among healthy donors. At VDJ recombination sites, patients with type 1 diabetes made fewer insertions and deleted more nucleotides, a pattern implying thymic rearrangement abnormalities. Sequencing cDNA rather than genomic DNA could over-represent highly expressing activated cells, although activation and CD3 levels did not differ between groups. HLA sub-analyses involved small numbers of individuals, so any influence of HLA type on TCRB rearrangement remained unresolved. PCR may preferentially amplify shorter templates, but because patient and control samples were amplified and corrected together, any resulting skew would affect both groups equally.

Trimming at the junction amounts to 4 bases on V and 0 bases on J, and the germline ends lie 12 bases apart. As encoded in the germline V gene, CDR1 is MGHRA while CDR2 is YSYEKL. Inclusive of the bounding cysteine and phenylalanine, the CDR3 is 15 residues long. Only the CDR3 portion is preserved as DNA: 45 bases, with reading frame beginning at the first base. Each donor gave one peripheral blood draw, roughly 110 mL on average, collected into heparinised tubes. A BD FACSAria II and a panel including CD45RO, CCR7, CD25, CD127, CD95 and CD27 were used to sort naive, central memory, regulatory and stem cell-like memory CD4+ T cells. Every sorted population had a purity above 98%. PBMCs were separated immediately by Lymphoprep density gradient centrifugation and were stained directly, without being cultured. To minimize batch effects, samples were stained and sorted in pairs, one healthy donor with one patient per experiment.

This clone was counted only a few times. What antigen it recognizes has not been identified. No much larger clonotype is one base removed from it; base qualities were not supplied. This receptor was identified in a man younger than 35 in good health. Sequenced sample: naive CD4+ T cells from blood. The intended sense of this specimen's cell subset or site label: true naive CD4+ T cells. The rearranged segments are TRBV4-1 and TRBJ1-2; TRBD1 is perhaps the D gene, given 5 matching bases. CDR3 protein: CASSPDILTNYGYTF. The DNA sequence reads TGCGCCAGCAGCCCGGACATACTAACTAACTATGGCTACACCTTC.